What follows are 30 T cell receptor beta chains derived from one specimen sequenced in a study of blood T cell repertoires in COVID-19. Sequencing used immunoSEQ multiplex PCR; TCRdb keeps in-frame clones, though not all of them. Among some 380,000 clones listed, 90% were seen once. Sequenced material: peripheral blood. These receptors came from a man aged 18 to 29 with active or convalescent COVID-19.

The V call is TRBV28, the J call TRBJ1-5, with D maybe TRBD1 (5 bases). The CDR3 length is 13 residues. CDR1 and CDR2 from the germline V gene are MDHEN and SYDVKM. V lost 6 bases and J lost 4, with 10 bases in between. Written as DNA, the CDR3 is TGTGCCAGCAGAAACGGGGGAAATCAGCCCCAGCATTTT. Its translation: CASRNGGNQPQHF.

This chain joins TRBV24-1 and TRBJ2-1; 8 bases are a match to TRBD2. The germline V gene encodes CDR1 KGHDR and CDR2 SFDVKD. The CDR3 contains 18 residues. V was clipped by 5 bases and J by 1 base; unmatched bases: 12. CDR3 DNA: TGTGCCACCAGTGCTTTCGGGGGGGGTGGTCGGTCCTACAATGAGCAGTTCTTC. Its translation is CATSAFGGGGRSYNEQFF.

The CDR3 DNA is TGTGCCAGCAGCCGGGGAGGGGCAGGTGAAGCTTTCTTT. This codes for CASSRGGAGEAFF. The chain has TRBV21-1 and TRBJ1-1. TRBV21-1 is a listed pseudogene. This CDR3 spans 13 amino acids.

This clone was observed once. V usage is TRBV21-1 and J usage is TRBJ1-5; TRBD1, as called in the table, went unchecked against the DNA. TRBV21-1 is recorded as a pseudogene. The CDR3 is 18 amino acids. The CDR3 spells CASRARQVKVKLGQPQHF. CDR3 coding DNA: TGTGCCAGCAGAGCAAGACAGGTCAAAGTGAAATTGGGTCAGCCCCAGCATTTT.

This clone appeared a single time. The rearrangement uses TRBV5-6 and TRBJ2-5; the match to TRBD1 covers 9 bases. The CDR3 sequence is 15 residues long. After removal of 4 bases from V and 5 bases from J, the junction contained 9 bases not matched to a gene. The germline CDR1 and CDR2 sequences are SGHDT and YYEEEE. CDR3 bases: TGTGCCAGCAGCACATATACAGGGGGCAGGGAGACCCAGTACTTC. As protein: CASSTYTGGRETQYF. Based on the CDR3 plus reference TRBV5-6 and TRBJ2-5, the full variable domain is DAGVTQSPTHLIKTRGQQVTLRCSPKSGHDTVSWYQQALGQGPQFIFQYYEEEERQRGNFPDRFSGHQFPNYSSELNVNALLLGDSALYLCASSTYTGGRETQYFGPGTRLLVL.

V usage is TRBV7-9 and J usage is TRBJ1-1; D is uncertain. Germline V gene data show CDR1 as SEHNR and CDR2 as FQNEAQ (reference sequence). The CDR3 is made up of 11 amino acids. V shed 6 bases and J shed 7 bases, with 9 bases lying between them. The CDR3 protein is CASSGEIEAFF. DNA for the CDR3: TGTGCCAGCAGTGGAGAGATTGAAGCTTTCTTT.

Only one count was recorded for this clone. V and J are TRBV7-2 and TRBJ2-2; tentatively, D is TRBD2 (6 bases). V was trimmed by 2 bases and J by 4 bases, leaving 11 bases between them. Per germline, CDR1 SGHTA and CDR2 FQGNSA. This CDR3 has 15 residues. CDR3 residues: CASSLQARGTGELFF. In nucleotides, the CDR3 is TGTGCCAGCAGCTTACAGGCGCGGGGCACCGGGGAGCTGTTTTTT.

The chain has TRBV2 and TRBJ2-3; 7 positions match TRBD2. The CDR3 is made up of 15 amino acids. V trimming: 5 bases; J trimming: 4 bases; junction bases outside the gene matches: 9. CDR1 and CDR2 (germline): SNHLY, FYNNEI. CDR3 DNA sequence: TGTGCCAGCAGTTCTAGCGGCCCAGCGCCAGATACGCAGTATTTT. Amino acid sequence: CASSSSGPAPDTQYF.

The chain has TRBV6-2 or TRBV6-3 and TRBJ2-7; maybe TRBD1 (6 bases). The CDR3 extends over 14 amino acids. The ends were cut back, 5 bases at V and 0 bases at J, with 11 bases in the middle. From germline, CDR1 is MNHEY and CDR2 SVGEGT. The CDR3 nucleotides are TGTGCCAGCAGTCACAGGGAGACCTCCTACGAGCAGTACTTC. It yields the protein CASSHRETSYEQYF.

This chain links TRBV28 with TRBJ1-6; D is possibly TRBD1 (5 bases). Germline assignment: CDR1 MDHEN and CDR2 SYDVKM. The CDR3 is made up of 16 amino acids. Trimming stripped 3 bases from V and 13 bases from J, with 22 bases between. CDR3: CASSFGGAKYQSPLHF. CDR3 in DNA: TGTGCCAGCAGTTTTGGTGGGGCGAAGTATCAATCGCCCCTCCACTTT.

This sequence joins TRBV10-3 and TRBJ1-2; D is perhaps TRBD1 (5 bases). Looked up from germline, CDR1 is ENHRY and CDR2 is SYGVKD. V dropped 8 bases and J dropped 3 bases, with 16 bases sitting between them. This CDR3 has 14 residues. The CDR3 nucleotides read TGTGCCATCCGGGGGGAGGGTGGCGACTATGGCTACACCTTC. This codes for CAIRGEGGDYGYTF.

This clone has just one count. The chain uses TRBV3-1 (or the pseudogene TRBV3-2) and TRBJ1-2, with no clear D. The CDR3 runs to 15 residues. Germline V gene sequence: CDR1 LGHDT, CDR2 YNNKEL (reference sequence). V shed 5 bases and J shed 4 bases, with 17 bases lying between them. CDR3 sequence reads: CASSTPSGSGYGYTF. The CDR3 region has the DNA TGTGCCAGCAGCACTCCTTCGGGATCGGGCTATGGCTACACCTTC.

The chain employs TRBV28 and TRBJ2-7, with 10 bases lining up with TRBD2. Germline loops: CDR1 MDHEN, CDR2 SYDVKM. V gave up 4 bases and J gave up 2 bases; unmatched junction bases: 8. This CDR3 is 16 amino acids long. This CDR3 reads CASSSPWTSGTYEQYF. The CDR3 coding sequence is TGTGCCAGCAGTTCACCCTGGACTAGCGGTACCTACGAGCAGTACTTC.

The V gene is TRBV18, the J gene TRBJ1-5, with 9 nucleotides matching TRBD1. The CDR3 has 14 amino acids. Germline values: CDR1 KGHSH, CDR2 LQKENI. The ends lost 5 bases at V and 6 bases at J; junction bases unmatched: 5. The CDR3 DNA is TGTGCCAGCTCATACACAGGGGGCAGTCAGCCCCAGCATTTT. Amino acid sequence: CASSYTGGSQPQHF.

The chain is built from TRBV7-9 and TRBJ1-2; TRBD1 matches at 9 bases. V shed 0 bases, J shed 6 bases, and the junction held 8 bases outside the gene matches. The CDR3 covers 16 residues. CDR1 and CDR2 from the germline V gene are SEHNR and FQNEAQ (reference sequence). The CDR3 bases are TGTGCCAGCAGCTTAGCCTTCGTCGGGGACAGGGATGGCTACACCTTC. This translates into CASSLAFVGDRDGYTF.

The chain employs TRBV28 and TRBJ1-4; D is uncertain. CDR3 size: 16 residues. V was clipped by 6 bases and J by 6 bases, with 20 bases between them. CDR1 is MDHEN and CDR2 is SYDVKM in the germline V gene. The CDR3 DNA follows: TGTGCCAGCAGGACCCTTCATCGGGGAAGAGATGAAAAACTGTTTTTT. This sequence encodes CASRTLHRGRDEKLFF.

The V gene is TRBV19, the J gene TRBJ1-2; no firm D call. Trimming pared 5 bases from V and 6 bases from J, leaving 16 bases between. This CDR3 is built from 14 residues. Germline V gene sequence: CDR1 LNHDA, CDR2 SQIVND (reference sequence). The CDR3 here is CASSEDSRVDGYTF. The CDR3 DNA sequence: TGTGCCAGTAGTGAAGACTCGAGGGTCGATGGCTACACCTTC. Variable domain in full (rest from reference TRBV19 and TRBJ1-2): DGGITQSPKYLFRKEGQNVTLSCEQNLNHDAMYWYRQDPGQGLRLIYYSQIVNDFQKGDIAEGYSVSREKKESFPLTVTSAQKNPTAFYLCASSEDSRVDGYTFGSGTRLTVV.

The CDR3 DNA is TGTGCCATCGGACAGGGGGCCGCAGATACGCAGTATTTT. This gives the protein CAIGQGAADTQYF. J is TRBJ2-3 and V is TRBV10-3; 11 positions agree with TRBD1. The junction had 2 bases not matched to a gene; V was cut back by 8 bases and J by 4 bases. The germline V gene has CDR1 ENHRY and CDR2 SYGVKD. This CDR3 spans 13 amino acids.

V and J are TRBV7-2 and TRBJ1-5; D might be TRBD1 (6 bases). V lost 3 bases and J 2 bases, leaving 14 bases between the germline ends. CDR3 length: 16 residues. Looked up from germline, CDR1 is SGHTA and CDR2 is FQGNSA. The CDR3 is CASSLSGAVGNQPQHF. The CDR3 DNA reads TGTGCCAGCAGCTTGTCAGGGGCGGTAGGCAATCAGCCCCAGCATTTT.

The V gene is TRBV5-5, the J gene TRBJ2-3; 9 positions agree with TRBD2. Germline CDR1 SGHKS, CDR2 YYEKEE (reference sequence). After removal of 3 bases from V and 5 bases from J, the junction contained 10 bases not matched to a gene. CDR3 size: 16 residues. The CDR3, as DNA: TGTGCCAGCAGCTCCTTGGGCGGGGGGGCCGGAGATACGCAGTATTTT. This translates into CASSSLGGGAGDTQYF.

The chain uses TRBV18 and TRBJ1-1; D is undetermined. Trimming cost V 6 bases and J 4 bases, with 12 bases left between them. This CDR3 has 13 residues. Germline lookup yields CDR1 KGHSH and CDR2 LQKENI. The CDR3 protein is CASSPRAGTEAFF. In DNA form, the CDR3 reads TGTGCCAGCTCGCCCCGAGCGGGCACTGAAGCTTTCTTT.

V and J are TRBV27 and TRBJ1-5, with D maybe TRBD1 (5 bases). Germline CDR1 reads MNHEY; CDR2 reads SMNVEV (reference sequence). V gave up 8 bases and J gave up 5 bases, with 19 bases separating them. This CDR3 comprises 15 residues. CDR3: CASSIDAEGYQPQHF. Here the CDR3 DNA reads TGTGCCAGCTCAATAGACGCGGAGGGGTATCAGCCCCAGCATTTT.

This chain links TRBV19 with TRBJ2-1; possible D gene TRBD2, 6 bases. In germline, CDR1 is LNHDA, CDR2 SQIVND (reference sequence). With 3 bases removed from V and 4 bases from J, the gap between germline ends came to 7 bases. The CDR3 runs 13 residues. The CDR3 is CASSMAGYNEQFF. CDR3 in DNA: TGTGCCAGTAGTATGGCGGGATACAATGAGCAGTTCTTC. Full variable domain (missing parts from reference TRBV19 and TRBJ2-1): DGGITQSPKYLFRKEGQNVTLSCEQNLNHDAMYWYRQDPGQGLRLIYYSQIVNDFQKGDIAEGYSVSREKKESFPLTVTSAQKNPTAFYLCASSMAGYNEQFFGPGTRLTVL.

This clone occurred a few times. The chain joins TRBV7-9 to TRBJ1-4, with D unresolved. The CDR3 sequence is 15 residues long. CDR1 and CDR2 (germline): SEHNR, FQNEAQ (reference sequence). Trimming pared 3 bases from V and 7 bases from J, leaving 15 bases between. The CDR3 reads CASSFAEGRAEKLFF. In DNA, the CDR3 is TGTGCCAGCAGCTTCGCAGAGGGTAGGGCTGAAAAACTGTTTTTT.

The V and J genes are TRBV5-6 and TRBJ2-7; the D gene is possibly TRBD2 (5 bases). Germline V CDR1 and CDR2: SGHDT, YYEEEE. The CDR3 contains 17 residues. Trimming left V 3 bases short and J 2 bases short, with 21 bases between. The CDR3 sequence: CASSYSSTWELPYEQYF. CDR3 in DNA: TGTGCCAGCAGCTACTCCTCGACTTGGGAGTTACCCTACGAGCAGTACTTC.

This chain links TRBV2 with TRBJ2-3; 13 positions agree with TRBD2. After removal of 3 bases from V and 2 bases from J, the junction contained 8 bases not matched to a gene. Germline CDR1 and CDR2: SNHLY and FYNNEI. The CDR3 is made up of 18 amino acids. The CDR3: CASSDSSLAGGNTDTQYF. The CDR3 nucleotides read TGTGCCAGCAGTGACAGCTCACTAGCGGGGGGGAACACAGATACGCAGTATTTT.

J is TRBJ2-7 and V is TRBV5-5; TRBD1 is a possible D gene (6 bases). The CDR3 is 15 amino acids. Trimming cost V 1 base and J 0 bases, with 11 bases left between them. CDR1 and CDR2 from the germline V gene are SGHKS and YYEKEE (reference sequence). In DNA form, the CDR3 reads TGTGCCAGCAGCTTGACACGGACAGCCTCCTACGAGCAGTACTTC. Residues: CASSLTRTASYEQYF. The full variable domain, in which reference TRBV5-5 and TRBJ2-7 provide the parts outside the CDR3, is DAGVTQSPTHLIKTRGQQVTLRCSPISGHKSVSWYQQVLGQGPQFIFQYYEKEERGRGNFPDRFSARQFPNYSSELNVNALLLGDSALYLCASSLTRTASYEQYFGPGTRLTVT.

The CDR3 region has the DNA TGTGCCAGCAGCTTAGGGACAGTTTACGAGCAGTACTTC. Its translation: CASSLGTVYEQYF. The rearrangement uses TRBV7-9 and TRBJ2-7; D may be TRBD1 (6 bases). CDR1 SEHNR and CDR2 FQNEAQ come from the germline V gene (reference sequence). V was trimmed by 1 base and J by 4 bases, leaving 8 bases between them. CDR3 size: 13 residues. Looking up the rest from reference TRBV7-9 and TRBJ2-7 gives the full variable domain: DTGVSQNPRHKITKRGQNVTFRCDPISEHNRLYWYRQTLGQGPEFLTYFQNEAQLEKSRLLSDRFSAERPKGSFSTLEIQRTEQGDSAMYLCASSLGTVYEQYFGPGTRLTVT.

This chain links TRBV29-1 with TRBJ1-2, with TRBD1 as a possible D gene (6 bases). CDR3 size: 12 residues. Germline CDR1 and CDR2: SQVTM and ANQGSEA. V was pared by 7 bases and J by 6 bases, with 15 bases between. CDR3 DNA: TGCAGCGGTCAGGGGTCGAGTGATGGCTACACCTTC. Amino acids: CSGQGSSDGYTF. Combining the CDR3 with reference TRBV29-1 and TRBJ1-2 gives the whole variable domain SAVISQKPSRDICQRGTSLTIQCQVDSQVTMMFWYRQQPGQSLTLIATANQGSEATYESGFVIDKFPISRPNLTFSTLTVSNMSPEDSSIYLCSGQGSSDGYTFGSGTRLTVV.

This chain connects TRBV18 to TRBJ2-3; 7 bases are shared with TRBD2. After removal of 1 base from V and 1 base from J, the junction contained 8 bases not matched to a gene. Germline V gene lookup returns CDR1 KGHSH and CDR2 LQKENI. The CDR3 extends over 17 amino acids. CDR3 loop: CASSPLPRGGGTDTQYF. In DNA form, the CDR3 reads TGTGCCAGCTCACCACTCCCACGGGGAGGGGGCACAGATACGCAGTATTTT.